What follows is one T cell receptor beta chain and its context. This clonotype appeared many times. Which antigen it targets is not known. No clone much larger than this one lies a single base away; base qualities are absent. The sample originates from a study of T cells in Graves' hyperthyroidism and ophthalmopathy (dated by TCRdb to about 2019). Background on the whole study: Peripheral blood was sampled at the time of initial diagnosis, prior to any treatment. TCR V-J signatures able to tell the groups apart were searched for in a discovery cohort of more than 90 patients, of whom more than 40 had Graves' ophthalmopathy and some 60 had stable Graves' hyperthyroidism. Prospective prediction of ophthalmopathy was tested in an independent validation cohort consisting of 18 hyperthyroidism patients and over 15 patients who later progressed to ophthalmopathy. The approximately 98 discovery patients were randomly divided into training and test sets at a 7:3 ratio. The study also compared thyroid tissue and blood T-cell repertoires from roughly 6 Graves' hyperthyroidism patients. Once sampling was done, hyperthyroidism patients were given methimazole at a starting dose of 30 mg daily, whereas ophthalmopathy patients were given high-dose intravenous methylprednisolone. The paper reports TCR Vbeta CDR3 sequencing of some 140 peripheral blood samples: 43 ophthalmopathy, fewer than 80 hyperthyroidism and approximately 17 progressor patients. Beyond this particular receptor, the publication reports: In validation, progression to ophthalmopathy was predicted by the model with nearly 71% sensitivity and 72.22% specificity, a median of approximately 6.5 months before onset. A model built on a 13 V-J signature distinguished ophthalmopathy from stable hyperthyroidism, reaching approximately 89% sensitivity and around 81% specificity in cross-validation and 80%/75% in testing. Sample size was not statistically predetermined, and blinding of investigators to group allocation was not performed. Most expanded thyroid clonotypes (frequency above 0.001) were also detected in blood, a finding suggesting that blood repertoires may reflect thyroid immune responses.

CDR3 length: 12 amino acids, cysteine to phenylalanine. Of the read, only the CDR3 DNA is kept; its 36 bases are in frame from base 1. From a lookup of the germline V gene, CDR1 and CDR2 are SNHLY and FYNNEI. V is reduced by 6 bases and J by 3 bases, leaving a spacing of 9 bases between them. Amplification of TCR beta CDR3 regions was carried out from RNA transcripts. The TCR CDR3 was subjected to a first round of RT-PCR using the HTBI primer set and the Qiagen OneStep RT-PCR kit. A second multiplex PCR round built the libraries, followed by size selection and purification. Paired-end sequencing of the libraries was performed with 100 bp reads on an Illumina HiSeq2000. The authors processed their data as follows. Raw data were processed with SOAPnuke, discarding reads with adapters, uncalled bases, mean Phred below 15, or no exact constant-primer or identifier match. High-quality paired reads were merged with COPE v1.2.5, and unique nucleotide sequences were defined as clonotypes. MiTCR v1.1 was used to align clonotypes to the IMGT TRBV, TRBD and TRBJ reference segments. The analysis was restricted to V-J combinations with a frequency above 0.0001, which together covered 98% to 99.2% of the repertoires. A TCS score was defined as the ratio of F50 (clonal expansion) to E x V (chaos), with BLOSUM62-based TCRdist applied between CDR3 peptides within each V-J. Welch's t-statistics and random forest reduced around 520 V-J features to about 13, which were used in a naive Bayes classifier (R e1071). TCRdb ran its own pipeline on the public reads, namely fastp trimming at Q25 and MiXCR clone calling, and kept in-frame beta chains. Records with the same CDR3 protein are collapsed into one entry carrying the most frequent genes and DNA. TCRdb assigned the V and J calls; the authors' analysis was not used. The sample contains 600,000 to 900,000 distinct CDR3 sequences, 16% of them found a single time. Of the sample, 8.4% falls within the top ten clones.

A patient counted as having stable Graves' hyperthyroidism if no progression to ophthalmopathy occurred over 18 months of follow-up. Hyperthyroidism patients were aged 18 to 65 years and newly diagnosed, with disease duration of less than 2 months. Any patient with an uncontrolled infection, another autoimmune disease, pregnancy or lactation was excluded. Diagnoses were established on the basis of clinical symptoms, serum thyroxine and TRAb, thyroid ultrasound, and orbital computed tomography. Ficoll-Paque density gradient centrifugation was used to isolate PBMCs from 10 ml of fresh peripheral blood. Total RNA was extracted using Trizol reagent, and RNA quality was assessed on an Agilent 2100 Bioanalyzer.

Sample: blood. In this chain, TRBV2 is recombined with TRBJ2-7; no confident D gene assignment can be made. This TCR was sampled from a man younger than 35 with Graves' hyperthyroidism. The CDR3 region reads CASREISYEQYF. The base sequence is TGTGCCAGCAGAGAAATAAGCTACGAGCAGTACTTC.